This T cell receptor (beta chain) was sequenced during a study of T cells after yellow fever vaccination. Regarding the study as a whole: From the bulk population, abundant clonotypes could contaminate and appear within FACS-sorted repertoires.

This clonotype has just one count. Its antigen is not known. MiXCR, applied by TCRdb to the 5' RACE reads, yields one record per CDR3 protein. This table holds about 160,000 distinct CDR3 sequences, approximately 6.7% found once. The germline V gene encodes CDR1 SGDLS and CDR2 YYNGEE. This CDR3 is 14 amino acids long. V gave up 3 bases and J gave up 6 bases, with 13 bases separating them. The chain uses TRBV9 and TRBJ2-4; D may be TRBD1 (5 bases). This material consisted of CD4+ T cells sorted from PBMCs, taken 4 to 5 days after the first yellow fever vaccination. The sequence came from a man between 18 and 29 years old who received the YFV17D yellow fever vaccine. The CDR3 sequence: CASSGLGHGNIQYF. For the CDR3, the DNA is TGTGCCAGCAGCGGACTGGGGCATGGAAACATTCAGTACTTC.